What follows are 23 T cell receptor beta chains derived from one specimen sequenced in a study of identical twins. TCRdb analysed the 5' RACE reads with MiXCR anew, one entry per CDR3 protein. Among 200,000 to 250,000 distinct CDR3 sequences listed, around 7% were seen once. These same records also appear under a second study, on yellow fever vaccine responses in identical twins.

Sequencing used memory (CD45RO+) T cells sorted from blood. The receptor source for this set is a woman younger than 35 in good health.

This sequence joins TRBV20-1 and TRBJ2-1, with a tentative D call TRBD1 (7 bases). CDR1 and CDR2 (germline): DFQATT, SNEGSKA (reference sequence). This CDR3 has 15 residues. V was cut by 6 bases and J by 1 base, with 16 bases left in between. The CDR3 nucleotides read TGCAGTGCGGCCCAGGGGGGTTCGTCCTACAATGAGCAGTTCTTC. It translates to CSAAQGGSSYNEQFF.

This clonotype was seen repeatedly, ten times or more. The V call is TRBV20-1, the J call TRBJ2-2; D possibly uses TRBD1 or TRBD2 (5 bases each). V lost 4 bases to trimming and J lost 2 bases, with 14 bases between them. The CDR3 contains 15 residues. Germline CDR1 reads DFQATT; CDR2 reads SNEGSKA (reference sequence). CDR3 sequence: CSAKGQDFNTGELFF. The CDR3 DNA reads TGCAGTGCTAAGGGGCAGGACTTCAACACCGGGGAGCTGTTTTTT.

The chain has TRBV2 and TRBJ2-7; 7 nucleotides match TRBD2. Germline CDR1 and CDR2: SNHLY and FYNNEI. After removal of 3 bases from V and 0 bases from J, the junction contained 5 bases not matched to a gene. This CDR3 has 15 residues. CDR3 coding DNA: TGTGCCAGCAGTGAGTCAGCGGGGAGCTCCTACGAGCAGTACGTC. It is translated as CASSESAGSSYEQYV.

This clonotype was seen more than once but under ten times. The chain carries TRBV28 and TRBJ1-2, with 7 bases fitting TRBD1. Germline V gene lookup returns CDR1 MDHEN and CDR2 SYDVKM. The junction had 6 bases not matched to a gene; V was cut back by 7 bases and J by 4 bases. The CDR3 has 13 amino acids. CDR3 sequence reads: CASNGDRAYGYTF. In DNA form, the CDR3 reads TGTGCCAGCAATGGAGACAGGGCCTATGGCTACACCTTC.

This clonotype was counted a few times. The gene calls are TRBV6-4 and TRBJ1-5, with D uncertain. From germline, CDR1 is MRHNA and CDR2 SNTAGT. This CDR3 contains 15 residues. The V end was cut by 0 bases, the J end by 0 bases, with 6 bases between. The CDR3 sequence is CASSDSPDSNQPQHF. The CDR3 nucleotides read TGTGCCAGCAGTGACTCTCCCGATAGCAATCAGCCCCAGCATTTT.

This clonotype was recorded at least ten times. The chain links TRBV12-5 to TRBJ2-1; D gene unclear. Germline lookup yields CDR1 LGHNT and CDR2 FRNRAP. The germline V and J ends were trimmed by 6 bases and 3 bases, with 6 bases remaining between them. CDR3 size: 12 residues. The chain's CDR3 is CASGANYNEQFF. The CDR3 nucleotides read TGTGCTAGTGGAGCGAACTACAATGAGCAGTTCTTC.

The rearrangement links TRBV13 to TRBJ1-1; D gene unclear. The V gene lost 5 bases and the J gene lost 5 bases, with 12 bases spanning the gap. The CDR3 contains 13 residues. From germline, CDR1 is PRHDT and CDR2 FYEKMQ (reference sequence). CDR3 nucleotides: TGTGCCAGCAGCAGGGATGGGGATACTGAAGCTTTCTTT. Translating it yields CASSRDGDTEAFF.

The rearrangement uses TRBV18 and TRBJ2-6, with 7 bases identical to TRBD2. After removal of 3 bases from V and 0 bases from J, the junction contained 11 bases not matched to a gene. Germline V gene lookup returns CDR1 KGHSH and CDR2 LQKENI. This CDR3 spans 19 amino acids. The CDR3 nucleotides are TGTGCCAGCTCACCCCCGGGGAGGGGCACCAACTCTGGGGCCAACGTCCTGACTTTC. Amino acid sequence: CASSPPGRGTNSGANVLTF.

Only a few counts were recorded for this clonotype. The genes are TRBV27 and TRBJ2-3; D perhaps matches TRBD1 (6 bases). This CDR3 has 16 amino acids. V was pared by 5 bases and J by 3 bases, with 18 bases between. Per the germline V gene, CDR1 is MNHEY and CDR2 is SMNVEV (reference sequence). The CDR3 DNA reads TGTGCCAGCAGTCAACAGGGCCCTCGAGTGACAGATACGCAGTATTTT. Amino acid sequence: CASSQQGPRVTDTQYF.

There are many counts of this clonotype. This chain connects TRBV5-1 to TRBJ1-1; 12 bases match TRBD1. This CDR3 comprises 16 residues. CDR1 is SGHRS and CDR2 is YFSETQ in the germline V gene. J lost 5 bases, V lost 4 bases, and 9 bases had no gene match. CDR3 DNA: TGCGCCAGCAGCCACGGGACAGGGGGCGCGAGGACTGAAGCTTTCTTT. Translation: CASSHGTGGARTEAFF. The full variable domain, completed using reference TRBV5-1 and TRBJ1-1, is KAGVTQTPRYLIKTRGQQVTLSCSPISGHRSVSWYQQTPGQGLQFLFEYFSETQRNKGNFPGRFSGRQFSNSRSEMNVSTLELGDSALYLCASSHGTGGARTEAFFGQGTRLTVV.

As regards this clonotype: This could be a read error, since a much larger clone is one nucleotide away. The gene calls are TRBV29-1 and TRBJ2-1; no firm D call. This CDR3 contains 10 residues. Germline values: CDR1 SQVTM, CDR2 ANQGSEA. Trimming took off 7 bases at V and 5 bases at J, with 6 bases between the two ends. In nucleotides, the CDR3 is TGCAGCGCTGCTAACAATGAGCAGTTCTTC. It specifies CSAANNEQFF.

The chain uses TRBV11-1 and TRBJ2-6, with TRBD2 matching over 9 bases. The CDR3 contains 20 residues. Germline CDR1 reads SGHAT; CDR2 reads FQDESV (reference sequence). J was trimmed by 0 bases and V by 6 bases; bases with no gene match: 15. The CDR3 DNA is TGTGCCAGCAGAACCCCCGCGGGAGGGGGCGATCACTCTGGGGCCAACGTCCTGACTTTC. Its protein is CASRTPAGGGDHSGANVLTF.

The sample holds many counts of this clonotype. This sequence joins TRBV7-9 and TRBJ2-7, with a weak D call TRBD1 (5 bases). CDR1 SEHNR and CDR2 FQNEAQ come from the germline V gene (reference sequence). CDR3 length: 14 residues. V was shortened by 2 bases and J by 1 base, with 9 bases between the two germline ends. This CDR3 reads CASSLPAGSYEQYF. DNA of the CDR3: TGTGCCAGCAGCTTACCCGCAGGGTCCTACGAGCAGTACTTC.

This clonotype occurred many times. The CDR3, as DNA: TGTGCCAGCAGCCAAGAAGGCAGGGACACCGGGGAGCTGTTTTTT. Its translation: CASSQEGRDTGELFF. The chain carries TRBV3-1 and TRBJ2-2; perhaps TRBD1 as D (5 bases). The CDR3 consists of 15 residues. Germline CDR1 LGHDT, CDR2 YNNKEL (reference sequence). With 0 bases removed from V and 3 bases from J, the gap between germline ends came to 8 bases.

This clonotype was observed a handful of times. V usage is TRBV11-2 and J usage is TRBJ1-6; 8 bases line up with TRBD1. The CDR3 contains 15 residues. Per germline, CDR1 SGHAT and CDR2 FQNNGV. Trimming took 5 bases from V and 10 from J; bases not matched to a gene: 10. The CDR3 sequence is CASSPRTGQGSPLHF. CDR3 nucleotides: TGTGCCAGCAGCCCCAGGACAGGGCAAGGGTCACCCCTCCACTTT. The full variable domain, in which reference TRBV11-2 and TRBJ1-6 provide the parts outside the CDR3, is EAGVAQSPRYKIIEKRQSVAFWCNPISGHATLYWYQQILGQGPKLLIQFQNNGVVDDSQLPKDRFSAERLKGVDSTLKIQPAKLEDSAVYLCASSPRTGQGSPLHFGNGTRLTVT.

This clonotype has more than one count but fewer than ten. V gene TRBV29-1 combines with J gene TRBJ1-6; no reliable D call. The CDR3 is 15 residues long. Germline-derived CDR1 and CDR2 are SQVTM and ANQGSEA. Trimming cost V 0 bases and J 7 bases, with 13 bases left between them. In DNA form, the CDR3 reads TGCAGCGTTGAAGATCAAGGGCAGGTCAATTCACCCCTCCACTTT. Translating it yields CSVEDQGQVNSPLHF.

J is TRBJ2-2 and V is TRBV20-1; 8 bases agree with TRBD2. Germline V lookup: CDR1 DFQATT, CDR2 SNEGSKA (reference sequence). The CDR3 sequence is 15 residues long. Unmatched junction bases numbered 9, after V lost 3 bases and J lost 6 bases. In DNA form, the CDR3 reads TGCAGTGCTAGGGATAGCGGGGATCTTGCCGGGGAGCTGTTTTTT. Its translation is CSARDSGDLAGELFF.

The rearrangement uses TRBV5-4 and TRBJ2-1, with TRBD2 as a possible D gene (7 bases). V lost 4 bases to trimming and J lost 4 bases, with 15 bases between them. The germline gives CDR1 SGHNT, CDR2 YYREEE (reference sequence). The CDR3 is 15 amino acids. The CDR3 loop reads CASSQLRGPYNEQFF. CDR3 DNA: TGTGCCAGCAGCCAGTTGCGGGGGCCATACAATGAGCAGTTCTTC.

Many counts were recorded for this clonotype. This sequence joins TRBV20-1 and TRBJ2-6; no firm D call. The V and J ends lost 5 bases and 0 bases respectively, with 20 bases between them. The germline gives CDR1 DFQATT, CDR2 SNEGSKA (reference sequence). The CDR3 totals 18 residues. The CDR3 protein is CSAGTQGSGVSGANVLTF. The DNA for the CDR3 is TGCAGTGCTGGAACCCAAGGGTCCGGAGTCTCTGGGGCCAACGTCCTGACTTTC.

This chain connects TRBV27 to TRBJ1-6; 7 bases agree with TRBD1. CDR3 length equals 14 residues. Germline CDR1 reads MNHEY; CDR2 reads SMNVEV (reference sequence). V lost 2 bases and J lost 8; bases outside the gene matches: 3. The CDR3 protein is CASSLVGGDSPLHF. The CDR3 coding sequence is TGTGCCAGCAGTTTAGTAGGGGGCGATTCACCCCTCCACTTT.

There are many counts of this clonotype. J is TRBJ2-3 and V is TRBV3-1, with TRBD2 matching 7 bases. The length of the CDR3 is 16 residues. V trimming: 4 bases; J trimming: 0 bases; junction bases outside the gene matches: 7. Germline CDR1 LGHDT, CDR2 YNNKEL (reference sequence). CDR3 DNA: TGTGCCAGCAGCCGAGGTCGAGCGGGGAGCACAGATACGCAGTATTTT. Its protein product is CASSRGRAGSTDTQYF.

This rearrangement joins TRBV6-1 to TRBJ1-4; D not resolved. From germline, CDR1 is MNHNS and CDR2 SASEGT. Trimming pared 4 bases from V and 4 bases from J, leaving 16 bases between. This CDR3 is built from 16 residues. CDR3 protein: CASSAAGHLNNEKLFF. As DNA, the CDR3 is TGTGCCAGCAGTGCTGCGGGTCACCTTAATAATGAAAAACTGTTTTTT.

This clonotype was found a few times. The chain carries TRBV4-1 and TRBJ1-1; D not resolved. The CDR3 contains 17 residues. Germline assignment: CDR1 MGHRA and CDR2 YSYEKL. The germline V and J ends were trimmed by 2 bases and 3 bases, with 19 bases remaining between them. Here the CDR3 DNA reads TGCGCCAGCAGCCAACCACCGTCTTACGACGTCTACACTGAAGCTTTCTTT. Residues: CASSQPPSYDVYTEAFF.